This TCR beta chain stems from a study of tumor and adjacent non-tumor tissue in lung cancer. Study information: Around 4.5 million productive TCRbeta reads were obtained per sample on average.

V lost 1 base, J lost 1 base, and 5 bases lay in between. The germline gives CDR1 DFQATT, CDR2 SNEGSKA (reference sequence). The CDR3 has 12 amino acids. This sample's RNA came from whole unsorted tissue. Study results and caveats: Top 100 clones took a larger repertoire share in normal lung.

There are a few counts of this clonotype. What it recognizes is unknown. A modified ARM-PCR protocol with three rounds of nested PCR amplified TCRbeta. A single record per CDR3 protein comes from TCRdb applying MiXCR to the multiplex PCR reads. This table has over 110,000 distinct CDR3 sequences, approximately 66% appearing once. Sequencing used lung tumor tissue. This clonotype was sampled from a man aged 60-69 years with small cell lung cancer. The rearrangement uses TRBV20-1 and TRBJ2-7, with D hard to call. CDR3 protein: CSARVLSYEQYF. DNA of the CDR3: TGCAGTGCTAGAGTACTGTCCTACGAGCAGTACTTC.